The entry that follows covers one T cell receptor (beta chain) sequence. Mismatch with germline at one junction end may stem from a read error. One entry per CDR3 protein, called by TCRdb with MiXCR from the 5' RACE reads. The table records 46,000 or so distinct CDR3 sequences, over 20% of them present only once. The CDR3 covers 14 residues. Germline V gene sequence: CDR1 SGHRS, CDR2 YFSETQ. The sorted Tregs were CD4+CD25+CD127-/low cells. Sequencing used Tregs sorted from a lymph node. The receptor was isolated from a female donor with breast cancer. The rearrangement joins TRBV5-1 to TRBJ1-6; D gene uncertain. CDR3 bases: TGCACCAGCAGCTTGGAGACCGATAATTCACCCCTCCACTTT. It is translated as CTSSLETDNSPLHF.